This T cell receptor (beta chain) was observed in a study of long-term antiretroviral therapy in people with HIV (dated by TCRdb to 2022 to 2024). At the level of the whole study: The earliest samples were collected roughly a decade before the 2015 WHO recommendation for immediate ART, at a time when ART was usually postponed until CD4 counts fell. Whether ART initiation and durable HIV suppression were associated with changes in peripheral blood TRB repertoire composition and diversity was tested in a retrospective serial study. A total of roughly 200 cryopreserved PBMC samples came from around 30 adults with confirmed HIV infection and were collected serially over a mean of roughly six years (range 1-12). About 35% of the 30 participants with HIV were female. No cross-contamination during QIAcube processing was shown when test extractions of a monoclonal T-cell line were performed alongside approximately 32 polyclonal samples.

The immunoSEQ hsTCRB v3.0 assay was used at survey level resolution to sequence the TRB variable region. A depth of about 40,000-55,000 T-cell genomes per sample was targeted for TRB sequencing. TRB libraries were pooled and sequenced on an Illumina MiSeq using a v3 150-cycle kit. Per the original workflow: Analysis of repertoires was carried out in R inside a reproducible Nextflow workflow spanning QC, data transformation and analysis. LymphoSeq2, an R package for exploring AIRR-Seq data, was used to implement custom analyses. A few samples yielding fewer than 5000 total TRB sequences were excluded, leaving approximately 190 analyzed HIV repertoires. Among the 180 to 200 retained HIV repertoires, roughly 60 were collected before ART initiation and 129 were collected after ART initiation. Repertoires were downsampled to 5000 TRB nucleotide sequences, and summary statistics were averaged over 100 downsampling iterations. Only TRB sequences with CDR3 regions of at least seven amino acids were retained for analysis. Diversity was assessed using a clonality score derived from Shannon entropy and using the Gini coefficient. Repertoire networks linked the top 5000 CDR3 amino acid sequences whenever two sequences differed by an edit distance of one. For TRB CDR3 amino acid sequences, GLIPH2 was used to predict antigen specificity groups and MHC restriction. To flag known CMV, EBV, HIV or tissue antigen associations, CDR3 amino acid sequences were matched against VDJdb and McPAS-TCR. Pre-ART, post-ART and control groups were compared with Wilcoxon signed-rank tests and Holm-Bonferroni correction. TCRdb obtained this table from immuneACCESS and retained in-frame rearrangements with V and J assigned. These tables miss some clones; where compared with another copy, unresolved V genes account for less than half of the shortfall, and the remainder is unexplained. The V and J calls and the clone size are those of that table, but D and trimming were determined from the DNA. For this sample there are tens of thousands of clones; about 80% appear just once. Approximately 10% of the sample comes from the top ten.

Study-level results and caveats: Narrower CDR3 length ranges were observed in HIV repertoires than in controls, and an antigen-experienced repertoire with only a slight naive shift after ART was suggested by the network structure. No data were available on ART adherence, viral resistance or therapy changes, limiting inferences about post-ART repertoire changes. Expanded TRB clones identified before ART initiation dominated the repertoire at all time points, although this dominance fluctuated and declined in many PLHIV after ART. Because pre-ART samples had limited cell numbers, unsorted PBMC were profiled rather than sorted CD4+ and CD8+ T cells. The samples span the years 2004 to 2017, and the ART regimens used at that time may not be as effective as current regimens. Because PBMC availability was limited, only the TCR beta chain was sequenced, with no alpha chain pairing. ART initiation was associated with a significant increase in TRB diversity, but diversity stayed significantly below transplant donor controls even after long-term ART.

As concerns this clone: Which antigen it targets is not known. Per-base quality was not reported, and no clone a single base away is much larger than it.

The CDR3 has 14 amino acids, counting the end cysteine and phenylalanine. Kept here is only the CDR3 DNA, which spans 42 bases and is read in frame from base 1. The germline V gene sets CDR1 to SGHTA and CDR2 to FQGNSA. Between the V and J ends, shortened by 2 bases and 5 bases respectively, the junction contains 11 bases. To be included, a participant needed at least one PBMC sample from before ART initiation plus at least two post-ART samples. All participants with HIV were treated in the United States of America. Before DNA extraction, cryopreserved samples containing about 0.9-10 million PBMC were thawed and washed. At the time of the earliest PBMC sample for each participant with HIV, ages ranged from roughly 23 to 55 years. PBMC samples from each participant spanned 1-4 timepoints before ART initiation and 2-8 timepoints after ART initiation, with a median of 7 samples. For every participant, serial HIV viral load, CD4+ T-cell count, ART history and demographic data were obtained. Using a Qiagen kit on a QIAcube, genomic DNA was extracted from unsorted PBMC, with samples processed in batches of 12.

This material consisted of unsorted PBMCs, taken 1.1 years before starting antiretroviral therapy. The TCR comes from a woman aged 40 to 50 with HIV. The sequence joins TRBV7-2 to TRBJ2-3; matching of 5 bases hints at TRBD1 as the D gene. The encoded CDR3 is CASSLTGWVDTQYF. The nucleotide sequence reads TGTGCCAGCAGCTTAACAGGTTGGGTAGATACGCAGTATTTT.